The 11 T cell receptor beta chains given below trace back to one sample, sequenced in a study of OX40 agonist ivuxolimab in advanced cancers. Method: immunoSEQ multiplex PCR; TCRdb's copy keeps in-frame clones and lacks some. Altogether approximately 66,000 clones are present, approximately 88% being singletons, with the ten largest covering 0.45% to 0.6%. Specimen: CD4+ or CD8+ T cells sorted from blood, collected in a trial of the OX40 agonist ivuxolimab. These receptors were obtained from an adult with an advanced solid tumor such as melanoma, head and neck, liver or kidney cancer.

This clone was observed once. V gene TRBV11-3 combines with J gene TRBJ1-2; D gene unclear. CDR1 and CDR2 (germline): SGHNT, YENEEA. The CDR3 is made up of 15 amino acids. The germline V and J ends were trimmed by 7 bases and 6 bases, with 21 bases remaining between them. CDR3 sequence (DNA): TGTGCCAGCACCTTCCTATCCGGTTCGAAAAATGGCTACACCTTC. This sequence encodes CASTFLSGSKNGYTF.

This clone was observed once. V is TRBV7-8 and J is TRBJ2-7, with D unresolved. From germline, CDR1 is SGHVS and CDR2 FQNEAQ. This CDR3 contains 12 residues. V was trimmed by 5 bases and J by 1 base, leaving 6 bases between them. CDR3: CASSPRSYEQYF. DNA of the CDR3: TGTGCCAGCAGCCCCCGGTCCTACGAGCAGTACTTC.

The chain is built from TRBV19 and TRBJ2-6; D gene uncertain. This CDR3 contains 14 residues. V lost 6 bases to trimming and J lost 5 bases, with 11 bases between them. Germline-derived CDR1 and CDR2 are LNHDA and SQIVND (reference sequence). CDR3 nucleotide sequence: TGTGCCAGTAGATCACAAAGTCGGGCCAACGTCCTGACTTTC. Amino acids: CASRSQSRANVLTF.

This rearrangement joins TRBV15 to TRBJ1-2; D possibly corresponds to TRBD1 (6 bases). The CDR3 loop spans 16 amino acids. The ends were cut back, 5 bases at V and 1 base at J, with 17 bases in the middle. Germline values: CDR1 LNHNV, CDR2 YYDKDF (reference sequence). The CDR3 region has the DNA TGTGCCACCAGCTCCAGGACCGGGACAAATAACTATGGCTACACCTTC. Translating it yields CATSSRTGTNNYGYTF. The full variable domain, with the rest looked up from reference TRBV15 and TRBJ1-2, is DAMVIQNPRYQVTQFGKPVTLSCSQTLNHNVMYWYQQKSSQAPKLLFHYYDKDFNNEADTPDNFQSRRPNTSFCFLDIRSPGLGDTAMYLCATSSRTGTNNYGYTFGSGTRLTVV.

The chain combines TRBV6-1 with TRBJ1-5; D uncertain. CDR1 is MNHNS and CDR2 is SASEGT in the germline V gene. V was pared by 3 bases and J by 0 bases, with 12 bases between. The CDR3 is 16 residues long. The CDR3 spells CASSDQEGNSNQPQHF. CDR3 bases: TGTGCCAGCAGTGATCAGGAGGGAAATAGCAATCAGCCCCAGCATTTT.

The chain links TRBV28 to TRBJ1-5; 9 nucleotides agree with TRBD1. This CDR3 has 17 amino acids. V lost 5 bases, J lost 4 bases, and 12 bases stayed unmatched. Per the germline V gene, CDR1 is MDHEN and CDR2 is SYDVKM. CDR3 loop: CASSLRGTGIVNQPQHF. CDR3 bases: TGTGCCAGCAGTCTGCGCGGGACAGGGATTGTGAATCAGCCCCAGCATTTT.

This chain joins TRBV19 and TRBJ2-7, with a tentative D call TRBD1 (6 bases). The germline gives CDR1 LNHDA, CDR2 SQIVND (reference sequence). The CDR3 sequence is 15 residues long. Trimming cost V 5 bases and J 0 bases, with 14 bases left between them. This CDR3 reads CASSSRTVISYEQYF. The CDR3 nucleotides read TGTGCCAGTAGTTCCCGGACAGTTATCTCCTACGAGCAGTACTTC.

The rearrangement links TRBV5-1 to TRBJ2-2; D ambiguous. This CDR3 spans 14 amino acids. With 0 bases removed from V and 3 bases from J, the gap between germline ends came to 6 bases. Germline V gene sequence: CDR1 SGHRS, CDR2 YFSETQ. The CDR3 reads CASSLDYYTGELFF. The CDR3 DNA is TGCGCCAGCAGCTTGGACTATTACACCGGGGAGCTGTTTTTT.

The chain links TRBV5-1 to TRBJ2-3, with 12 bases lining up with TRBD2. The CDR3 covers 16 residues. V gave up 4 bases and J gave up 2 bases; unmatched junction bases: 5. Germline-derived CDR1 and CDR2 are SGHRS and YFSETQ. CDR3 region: CASSTGTSGYTDTQYF. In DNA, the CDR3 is TGCGCCAGCAGCACGGGGACTAGCGGGTACACAGATACGCAGTATTTT.

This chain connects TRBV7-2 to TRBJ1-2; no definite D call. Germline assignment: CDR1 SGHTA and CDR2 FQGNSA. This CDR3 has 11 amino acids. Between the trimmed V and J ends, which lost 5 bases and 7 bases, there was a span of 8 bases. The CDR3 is CASSAGSGYTF. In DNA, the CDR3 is TGTGCCAGCAGCGCAGGATCTGGCTACACCTTC. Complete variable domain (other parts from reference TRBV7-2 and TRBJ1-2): GAGVSQSPSNKVTEKGKDVELRCDPISGHTALYWYRQSLGQGLEFLIYFQGNSAPDKSGLPSDRFSAERTGGSVSTLTIQRTQQEDSAVYLCASSAGSGYTFGSGTRLTVV.

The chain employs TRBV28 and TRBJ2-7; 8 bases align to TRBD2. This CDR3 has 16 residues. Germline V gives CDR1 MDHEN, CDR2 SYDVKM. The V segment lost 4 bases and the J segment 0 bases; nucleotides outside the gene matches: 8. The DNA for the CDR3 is TGTGCCAGCAGTTCCACCGGGGGGGGTCACTCCTACGAGCAGTACTTC. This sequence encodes CASSSTGGGHSYEQYF.